The 5 T cell receptor beta chains below were found in one sample sequenced in a study of blood T cell repertoires in COVID-19. Assay: immunoSEQ multiplex PCR; the TCRdb copy retains only in-frame clones and omits some. This table has fewer than 350,000 clones, just under 90% appearing once. The specimen was PBMCs or T cells enriched from blood (not recorded which). The receptors shown here come from a woman between 25 and 40 years old with acute COVID-19.

This clone was picked up a small number of times. This chain links TRBV6-5 with TRBJ1-5, with 8 bases that match TRBD1. Germline CDR1 MNHEY, CDR2 SVGAGI. Trimming cost V 7 bases and J 7 bases; bases outside gene matches: 6. The CDR3 runs 13 residues. The CDR3 DNA reads TGTGCCAGCACGACAGGGGAACGGCAGCCCCAGCATTTT. The encoded protein is CASTTGERQPQHF.

J is TRBJ2-5 and V is TRBV6-1; D remains unclear. This CDR3 spans 15 amino acids. The germline V gene has CDR1 MNHNS and CDR2 SASEGT. Trimming stripped 2 bases from V and 5 bases from J, with 15 bases between. The CDR3 nucleotides read TGTGCCAGCAGTGAAAAATTCCCCAGGCTGGAGACCCAGTACTTC. Amino acid sequence: CASSEKFPRLETQYF.

The rearrangement joins TRBV6-5 to TRBJ2-7; possible D gene TRBD1, 5 bases. Germline values: CDR1 MNHEY, CDR2 SVGAGI. V gave up 7 bases and J gave up 1 base, with 14 bases separating them. This CDR3 has 14 amino acids. The CDR3 protein is CASKGTRGSYEQYF. In DNA, the CDR3 is TGTGCCAGCAAAGGCACAAGGGGATCCTACGAGCAGTACTTC.

V and J are TRBV4-1 and TRBJ2-7; D gene uncertain. The CDR3 runs 14 residues. Per germline, CDR1 MGHRA and CDR2 YSYEKL. The V and J ends lost 1 base and 1 base respectively, with 8 bases between them. This CDR3 reads CASSQAPDSYEQYF. In DNA form, the CDR3 reads TGCGCCAGCAGCCAAGCCCCAGATTCCTACGAGCAGTACTTC.

This sequence joins TRBV27 and TRBJ2-1; weak D call: TRBD2 (6 bases). V was shortened by 3 bases and J by 2 bases, with 8 bases between the two germline ends. This CDR3 spans 14 amino acids. Germline V lookup: CDR1 MNHEY, CDR2 SMNVEV (reference sequence). CDR3 sequence reads: CASSLGGTYNEQFF. The DNA for the CDR3 is TGTGCCAGCAGTTTGGGGGGTACCTACAATGAGCAGTTCTTC.